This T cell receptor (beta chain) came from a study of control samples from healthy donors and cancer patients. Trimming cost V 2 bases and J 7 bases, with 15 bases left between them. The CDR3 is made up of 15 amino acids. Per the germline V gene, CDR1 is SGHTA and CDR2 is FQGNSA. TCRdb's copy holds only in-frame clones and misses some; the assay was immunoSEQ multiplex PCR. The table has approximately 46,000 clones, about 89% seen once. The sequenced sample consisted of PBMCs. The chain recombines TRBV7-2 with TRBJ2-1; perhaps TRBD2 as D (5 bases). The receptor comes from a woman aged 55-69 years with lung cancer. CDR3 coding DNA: TGTGCCAGCAGCTTATCCTCGGGGTTGGGGAATGAGCAGTTCTTC. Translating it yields CASSLSSGLGNEQFF.